These T cell receptor beta chains were read from a single sample in a study of human T cells and chemical hapten exposure. TCRdb fed the RACE reads into MiXCR, producing one record per CDR3 protein. The data show roughly 54,000 distinct CDR3 sequences, with around 10% seen just once and over 1.5% held by the top ten. Specimen: whole blood, collected in connection with sensitization to the hapten diphenylcyclopropenone (DPC). The receptors shown here come from a woman aged 50 to 60 with alopecia areata. Some clones in this sample may be carry-over from other donors' samples. CDR3s include the opening cysteine and the closing phenylalanine or tryptophan. The D gene is left open where the match is weak. Clone sizes are given selectively: once, few, many, or a class where the clone is expanded.

TRBV20-1,TRBD1,TRBJ2-1,few,TGCAGTGCCATTGACAGGGAAAGGGTGTACAATGAGCAGTTCTTC,CSAIDRERVYNEQFF
TRBV12-3/TRBV12-4,-,TRBJ2-3,many,TGTGCCAGCAGTTTATGGAGTAACACAGATACGCAGTATTTT,CASSLWSNTDTQYF
TRBV7-9,-,TRBJ2-1,-,TGTGCCAGCAGCTTAAGCTTCAATGAGCAGTTCTTC,CASSLSFNEQFF
TRBV12-3/TRBV12-4,-,TRBJ1-1,-,TGTGCCAGCAGTTTGTTTGGGCAGAGGAACACTGAAGCTTTCTTT,CASSLFGQRNTEAFF
TRBV6-5,-,TRBJ2-5,-,TGTGCCAGCAACCCGGACTACCCTAGTGGGGGGTATAAAGAGACCCAGTACTTC,CASNPDYPSGGYKETQYF
TRBV7-6,-,TRBJ2-3,-,TGTGCCAGCAGCTTAGGGCTAGCGTCTACTACCACAGATACGCAGTATTTT,CASSLGLASTTTDTQYF
TRBV24-1,TRBD2,TRBJ2-2,few,TGTGCCACCAGGGCCACTAGCGGGCCGAACACCGGGGAGCTGTTTTTT,CATRATSGPNTGELFF
TRBV5-1,TRBD1,TRBJ1-2,few,TGCGCCACCAGACGAGATACAGACAGGGCAACGCTAGGCTACACCTTC,CATRRDTDRATLGYTF
TRBV7-2,TRBD1,TRBJ2-7,-,TGTGCCAGCAGCTCCCGGACAGGGGGTTCCTACGAGCAGTACTTC,CASSSRTGGSYEQYF
TRBV28,-,TRBJ2-4,-,TGTGCCAGCAGTTTACACAATGCCAAAAACATTCAGTACTTC,CASSLHNAKNIQYF
TRBV28,-,TRBJ1-2,-,TGTGCCAGCAGTGGCGGGACGGCTTATGGCTACACCTTC,CASSGGTAYGYTF
TRBV3-1,-,TRBJ1-1,-,TGTGCCAGCAGCCAAGTTGGGGGCAGGAGGGACACTGAAGCTTTCTTT,CASSQVGGRRDTEAFF
TRBV29-1,-,TRBJ2-7,many,TGCAGCGTTGAAGCCCGGGCATCCCCCTACGAGCAGTACTTC,CSVEARASPYEQYF
TRBV5-1,TRBD1,TRBJ1-1,many,TGCGCCAGCAGCTGGGACAGGGGGAGTTCGAACACTGAAGCTTTCTTT,CASSWDRGSSNTEAFF
TRBV7-2,-,TRBJ1-1,-,TGTGCCAGCAGCTTAGCGCAGGGCCCTGAAGCTTTCTTT,CASSLAQGPEAFF
TRBV29-1,-,TRBJ2-7,few,TGCAGCGTTTTACACGTTAGCTCCTACGAGCAGTACTTC,CSVLHVSSYEQYF
TRBV6-2/TRBV6-3,-,TRBJ1-4,many,TGTGCCAGCAGTTACGCGGCTAAGTTTGAAAAACTGTTTTTT,CASSYAAKFEKLFF
TRBV7-9,TRBD1,TRBJ1-5,many,TGTGCCAGCAGCTCGGGGACAGGTAGCAATCAGCCCCAGCATTTT,CASSSGTGSNQPQHF
TRBV7-9,-,TRBJ1-2,many,TGTGCCAGCACCCCCTTCGATGACTATGGCTACACCTTC,CASTPFDDYGYTF
TRBV28,-,TRBJ1-2,few,TGTGCCAGCAGTTTAGACGGGAGCTATGGCTACACCTTC,CASSLDGSYGYTF
TRBV4-1,-,TRBJ1-1,-,TGCGCCAGCAGCCCCCCGGTCGGGGAGGGTACTGAAGCTTTCTTT,CASSPPVGEGTEAFF
TRBV9,-,TRBJ2-1,few,TGTGCCAGCAGACTACCCGGGTCCGCCAACAATGAGCAGTTCTTC,CASRLPGSANNEQFF
TRBV3-1,-,TRBJ1-1,few,TGTGCCAGCAGCCAAGATCTGCGCGGGACTGTCACTGAAGCTTTCTTT,CASSQDLRGTVTEAFF
TRBV13,TRBD1,TRBJ1-1,-,TGTGCCAGCAGCTTAGAACAGGGGGTCGAAGCTTTCTTT,CASSLEQGVEAFF
TRBV29-1,-,TRBJ1-1,many,TGCAGCGTTGAAGGAAGGGTGAACACTGAAGCTTTCTTT,CSVEGRVNTEAFF
TRBV7-9,TRBD1,TRBJ1-4,many,TGTGCCAGCAGGACGGATGGGACAGGGATCAATGAAAAACTGTTTTTT,CASRTDGTGINEKLFF
TRBV6-5,-,TRBJ2-6,-,TGTGCCAGCAGTTACGCGAGCTCTGGGGCCAACGTCCTGACTTTC,CASSYASSGANVLTF
TRBV7-9,-,TRBJ2-3,-,TGTGCCAGCAGCGTGCCCCCGACGCAGTATTTT,CASSVPPTQYF
TRBV12-3/TRBV12-4,TRBD2,TRBJ2-7,few,TGTGCCAGCGCTGACGGGACTAGCGCCTACGAGCAGTACTTC,CASADGTSAYEQYF
TRBV18,TRBD1,TRBJ1-5,many,TGTGCCAGCTCACCAGCCGGGACAGGGGCTCAGCCCCAGCATTTT,CASSPAGTGAQPQHF